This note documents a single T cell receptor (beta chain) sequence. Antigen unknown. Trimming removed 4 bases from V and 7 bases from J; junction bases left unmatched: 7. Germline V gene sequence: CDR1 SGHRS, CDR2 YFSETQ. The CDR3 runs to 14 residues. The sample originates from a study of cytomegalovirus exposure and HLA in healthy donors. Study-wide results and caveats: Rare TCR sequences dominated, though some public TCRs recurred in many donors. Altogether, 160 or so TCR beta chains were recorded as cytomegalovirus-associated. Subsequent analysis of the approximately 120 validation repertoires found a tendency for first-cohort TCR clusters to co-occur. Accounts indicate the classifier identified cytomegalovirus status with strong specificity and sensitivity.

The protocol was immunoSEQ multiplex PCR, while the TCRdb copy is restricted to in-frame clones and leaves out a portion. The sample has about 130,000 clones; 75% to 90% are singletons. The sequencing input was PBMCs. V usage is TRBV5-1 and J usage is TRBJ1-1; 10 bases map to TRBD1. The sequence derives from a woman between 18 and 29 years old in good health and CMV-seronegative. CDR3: CASSPLRTGGEAFF. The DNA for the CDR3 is TGCGCCAGCAGCCCACTACGGACAGGGGGTGAAGCTTTCTTT.